The clone carrying this T cell receptor (beta chain) is medium-sized in the sample. The data derive from a study of T and B cells in COVID-19 patients. Blood genomic DNA input for TRB amplification was about 220-500 ng. TRB rearrangements were amplified by multiplex PCR with BIOMED2 TRB-A/B primers. TCRdb independently ran MiXCR on the multiplex PCR reads; one entry per CDR3 protein. The data show fewer than 6,500 distinct CDR3 sequences, with around 25% seen just once and over 35% held by the top ten. CDR1 and CDR2 (germline): MNHEY, SVGAGI. J was trimmed by 1 base and V by 8 bases; bases with no gene match: 9. The CDR3 consists of 17 residues.

Sequenced input: blood. The gene calls are TRBV6-5 and TRBJ2-1; 12 bases are shared with TRBD2. The sequence derives from a human donor with active COVID-19. The donor label of this sample is uncertain. The CDR3 is CASGNLAGGRSYNEQFF. The CDR3 DNA is TGTGCCAGCGGCAACCTAGCGGGAGGGCGGTCCTACAATGAGCAGTTCTTC.